This T cell receptor beta chain derives from a study of T cell changes during pregnancy in multiple sclerosis. CDR3 length: 13 residues. Germline V gene data show CDR1 as MNHNS and CDR2 as SASEGT. V lost 7 bases, J lost 6 bases, and 13 bases lay in between. Assay: immunoSEQ multiplex PCR; the TCRdb copy retains only in-frame clones and omits some. The table shows more than 40,000 clones, with 85% to 90% occurring only once. The source material was peripheral blood, sampled in the first trimester of pregnancy. The chain uses TRBV6-1 and TRBJ2-1; D is perhaps TRBD2 (5 bases). This TCR was recovered from a female donor in good health, enrolled as a control in a pregnancy study. In DNA, the CDR3 is TGTGCCAGCACGTGGGAACGGGGCAATGAGCAGTTCTTC. As protein: CASTWERGNEQFF.